The present TCR beta chain was sequenced within a study of pediatric ulcerative colitis. Data came from immunoSEQ multiplex PCR; TCRdb stores just in-frame clones and leaves some out. The sample shows 32,000 or so clones, roughly 82% of them seen only once. The specimen was blood. The sequence came from a boy younger than 18 with severe ulcerative colitis.

The CDR3 sequence is CASSLATQGADTQYF. CDR3 DNA sequence: TGCGCCAGCAGCTTGGCCACCCAGGGCGCAGATACGCAGTATTTT. The chain uses TRBV5-1 and TRBJ2-3; D is perhaps TRBD1 (5 bases). The CDR3 totals 15 residues. Trimming removed 0 bases at V and 4 bases at J, with 12 bases between. CDR1 is SGHRS and CDR2 is YFSETQ in the germline V gene.